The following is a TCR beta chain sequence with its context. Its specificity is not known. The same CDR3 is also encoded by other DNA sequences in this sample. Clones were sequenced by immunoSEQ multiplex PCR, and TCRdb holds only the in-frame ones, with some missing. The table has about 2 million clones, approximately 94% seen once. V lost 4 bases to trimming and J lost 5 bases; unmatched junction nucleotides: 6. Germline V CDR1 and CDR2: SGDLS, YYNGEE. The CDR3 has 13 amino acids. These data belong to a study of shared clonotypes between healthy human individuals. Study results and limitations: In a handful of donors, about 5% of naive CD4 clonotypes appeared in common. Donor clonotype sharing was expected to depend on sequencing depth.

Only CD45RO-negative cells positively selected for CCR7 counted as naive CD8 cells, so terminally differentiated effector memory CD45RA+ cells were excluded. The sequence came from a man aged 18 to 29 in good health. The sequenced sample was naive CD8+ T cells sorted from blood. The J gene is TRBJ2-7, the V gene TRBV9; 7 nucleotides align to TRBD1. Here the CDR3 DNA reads TGTGCCAGCAGCTTCGGCCAGGGGGACGAGCAGTACTTC. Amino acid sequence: CASSFGQGDEQYF.